Given below is one T cell receptor beta chain in context. Its antigen remains unknown. This record belongs to a study of cytomegalovirus exposure and HLA in healthy donors. Study findings and constraints: The productive fraction for most TCR beta V segments was about 87% or about 30% in an earlier analysis. Analysis was carried out at a later point, and it linked a missense DCLRE1C variant to TCR beta V- and J-gene trimming.

V lost 1 base and J 0 bases, leaving 7 bases between the germline ends. Germline CDR1 is SGHDN and CDR2 is FVKESK. The CDR3 consists of 15 residues. In the PCR, 60 Vbeta and 13 Jbeta primers were used. The method was immunoSEQ multiplex PCR; TCRdb's version includes in-frame clones alone and lacks a portion of them. The table has approximately 170,000 clones, around three quarters seen once. This chain uses TRBV14 with TRBJ2-1; TRBD2 might be the D (6 bases). Sequencing input: PBMCs. This receptor was taken from a man aged 35 to 55 in good health and CMV-seronegative. CDR3 protein: CASSQVAVSYNEQFF. In DNA form, the CDR3 reads TGTGCCAGCAGCCAAGTAGCGGTCTCCTACAATGAGCAGTTCTTC. Full variable domain (remainder filled in from reference TRBV14 and TRBJ2-1): EAGVTQFPSHSVIEKGQTVTLRCDPISGHDNLYWYRRVMGKEIKFLLHFVKESKQDESGMPNNRFLAERTGGTYSTLKVQPAELEDSGVYFCASSQVAVSYNEQFFGPGTRLTVL.